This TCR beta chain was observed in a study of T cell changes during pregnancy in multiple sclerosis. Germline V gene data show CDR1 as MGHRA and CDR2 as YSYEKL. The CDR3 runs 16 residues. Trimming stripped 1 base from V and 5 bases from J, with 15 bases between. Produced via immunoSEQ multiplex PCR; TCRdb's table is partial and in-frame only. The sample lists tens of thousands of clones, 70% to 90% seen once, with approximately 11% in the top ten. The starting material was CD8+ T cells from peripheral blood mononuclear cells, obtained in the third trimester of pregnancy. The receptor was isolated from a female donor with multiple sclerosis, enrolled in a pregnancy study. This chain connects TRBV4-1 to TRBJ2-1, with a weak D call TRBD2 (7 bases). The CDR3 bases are TGCGCCAGCAGCCAAGGGGGGCTAGCGGCTGACAATGAGCAGTTCTTC. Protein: CASSQGGLAADNEQFF.